The next 12 T cell receptor beta chains were all read from a single sample in a study of T cells in localized non-small cell lung cancer. Some clones are missing from TCRdb's copy, which holds only in-frame ones; the method was immunoSEQ multiplex PCR. The sample has under 75,000 clones; roughly nine tenths are singletons. This material consisted of peripheral blood, taken before any cancer treatment. These receptor sequences come from a male donor at least 60 years old with stage III squamous cell lung carcinoma.

The chain uses TRBV6-6 and TRBJ1-5; D not resolved. Germline V CDR1 and CDR2: MNHNY, SVGAGI (reference sequence). There are 14 residues in the CDR3. The germline V and J ends were trimmed by 9 bases and 2 bases, with 14 bases remaining between them. The CDR3 DNA follows: TGTGCCAGTGGACGGATCCGGGGCAATCAGCCCCAGCATTTT. Its protein product is CASGRIRGNQPQHF.

The chain uses TRBV11-2 and TRBJ2-1, with 12 bases identical to TRBD1. Looked up from germline, CDR1 is SGHAT and CDR2 is FQNNGV. The J segment lost 8 bases and the V segment lost 4 bases, leaving 9 bases of the junction unmatched. The CDR3 spans 16 residues. CDR3 residues: CASSYSGTGGEDEQFF. The CDR3 region has the DNA TGTGCCAGCAGCTACTCCGGGACAGGGGGCGAGGATGAGCAGTTCTTC.

V is TRBV10-2 and J is TRBJ2-6, with 8 bases fitting TRBD1. Germline CDR1 is WSHSY and CDR2 is SAAADI. The J segment lost 0 bases and the V segment lost 8 bases, leaving 9 bases of the junction unmatched. This CDR3 region has 17 residues. The CDR3 nucleotides are TGCGCCAGCGGGGAGACAGGGGCCCTCTCTGGGGCCAACGTCCTGACTTTC. Translated: CASGETGALSGANVLTF.

This chain uses TRBV27 with TRBJ2-1; 10 bases line up with TRBD2. The V segment lost 6 bases and the J segment 10 bases; nucleotides outside the gene matches: 12. Germline values: CDR1 MNHEY, CDR2 SMNVEV (reference sequence). The CDR3 runs to 15 residues. The CDR3 reads CASSLSGGALGEQFF. The CDR3 bases are TGTGCCAGCAGCCTCAGCGGGGGGGCCCTCGGGGAGCAGTTCTTC.

The chain is built from TRBV11-2 and TRBJ1-4; no reliable D call. The germline V gene encodes CDR1 SGHAT and CDR2 FQNNGV. CDR3 length: 14 residues. Trimming pared 5 bases from V and 0 bases from J, leaving 7 bases between. CDR3 amino acids: CASSVWSTNEKLFF. In nucleotides, the CDR3 is TGTGCCAGCAGCGTGTGGTCAACTAATGAAAAACTGTTTTTT.

The chain employs TRBV6-1 and TRBJ2-3; 11 bases are shared with TRBD2. The CDR3 spans 15 residues. J lost 7 bases, V lost 6 bases, and 9 bases had no gene match. Germline V gene lookup returns CDR1 MNHNS and CDR2 SASEGT. The CDR3 DNA is TGTGCCAGCAGCACTAGCGGGGGCCCTCGGAATACGCAGTATTTT. It is translated as CASSTSGGPRNTQYF.

CDR3 protein: CASSPDRRYGYTF. The CDR3 DNA follows: TGTGCCAGCAGCCCGGACAGGCGGTACGGCTACACCTTC. The chain carries TRBV28 and TRBJ1-2, with 7 bases that match TRBD1. Per germline, CDR1 MDHEN and CDR2 SYDVKM. The junction had 9 bases not matched to a gene; V was cut back by 6 bases and J by 8 bases. The CDR3 covers 13 residues.

The genes are TRBV7-9 and TRBJ2-3; D gene unclear. The CDR3 runs to 15 residues. V lost 3 bases to trimming and J lost 0 bases, with 10 bases between them. Germline V lookup: CDR1 SEHNR, CDR2 FQNEAQ (reference sequence). CDR3 bases: TGTGCCAGCAGCTTGTATCCAGCTAGCACAGATACGCAGTATTTT. This encodes CASSLYPASTDTQYF.

V and J are TRBV5-4 and TRBJ2-5, with no clear D. There are 14 residues in the CDR3. Trimming cost V 2 bases and J 0 bases, with 8 bases left between them. From germline, CDR1 is SGHNT and CDR2 YYREEE (reference sequence). The CDR3 DNA is TGTGCCAGCAGCTTCCCAGGAGACCAAGAGACCCAGTACTTC. Protein: CASSFPGDQETQYF.

The V and J genes are TRBV4-2 and TRBJ2-5; 9 bases match TRBD1. This CDR3 comprises 16 residues. V dropped 0 bases and J dropped 4; count of bases not matched to a gene: 6. Per the germline V gene, CDR1 is LGHNA and CDR2 is YNFKEQ. The CDR3 region is CASSQEGTGSGETQYF. CDR3 in DNA: TGTGCCAGCAGCCAAGAGGGGACAGGGTCAGGAGAGACCCAGTACTTC.

The chain uses TRBV9 and TRBJ2-5; D perhaps matches TRBD2 (7 bases). Germline V CDR1 and CDR2: SGDLS, YYNGEE. Between the trimmed V and J ends, which lost 4 bases and 1 base, there was a span of 26 bases. The CDR3 contains 19 residues. The chain's CDR3 is CASSPRGGGRTALQETQYF. For the CDR3, the DNA is TGTGCCAGCAGCCCTCGAGGGGGGGGGCGGACAGCCCTCCAAGAGACCCAGTACTTC. Full variable domain (outside the CDR3, taken from reference TRBV9 and TRBJ2-5): DSGVTQTPKHLITATGQRVTLRCSPRSGDLSVYWYQQSLDQGLQFLIQYYNGEERAKGNILERFSAQQFPDLHSELNLSSLELGDSALYFCASSPRGGGRTALQETQYFGPGTRLLVL.

The chain carries TRBV11-2 and TRBJ2-7; D is perhaps TRBD1 (5 bases). Germline CDR1 and CDR2: SGHAT and FQNNGV. The length of the CDR3 is 16 residues. Trimming took 3 bases from V and 5 from J, leaving 20 bases between them. CDR3 protein: CASSLLRQGIGDEQYF. CDR3 in DNA: TGTGCCAGCAGCTTGTTGAGGCAGGGCATTGGCGACGAGCAGTACTTC. The whole variable domain, remainder taken from reference TRBV11-2 and TRBJ2-7, is EAGVAQSPRYKIIEKRQSVAFWCNPISGHATLYWYQQILGQGPKLLIQFQNNGVVDDSQLPKDRFSAERLKGVDSTLKIQPAKLEDSAVYLCASSLLRQGIGDEQYFGPGTRLTVT.